A single sample is the source of the 30 T cell receptor beta chains below, sequenced in a study of T cell changes during pregnancy in multiple sclerosis. Some clones are missing from TCRdb's copy, which holds only in-frame ones; the method was immunoSEQ multiplex PCR. This table holds about 8,000 clones, 75% to 90% found once. The specimen comprised CD8+ T cells from peripheral blood mononuclear cells, sampled in the first trimester of pregnancy. Every receptor here comes from a female donor in good health, enrolled as a control in a pregnancy study.

This clone has just a few counts. The CDR3 DNA sequence: TGTGCCTGGACAGGGGGATCTGCAACTAATGAAAAACTGTTTTTT. Amino acid sequence: CAWTGGSATNEKLFF. The V and J genes are TRBV30 and TRBJ1-4; 7 bases are a match to TRBD1. V lost 4 bases and J lost 0; bases outside the gene matches: 5. CDR1 and CDR2 (germline): GTSNPN, SVGIG (reference sequence). This CDR3 comprises 15 residues.

V is TRBV7-8 and J is TRBJ1-2, with 7 positions matching TRBD1. CDR1 SGHVS and CDR2 FQNEAQ come from the germline V gene. The CDR3 has 16 residues. J lost 2 bases, V lost 5 bases, and 11 bases had no gene match. As DNA, the CDR3 is TGTGCCAGCAGCGACAAACCGGGACAGAGCAACTATGGCTACACCTTC. Translated, it gives CASSDKPGQSNYGYTF.

V gene TRBV4-3 combines with J gene TRBJ2-1; 7 nucleotides align to TRBD1. There are 16 residues in the CDR3. V was pared by 0 bases and J by 4 bases, with 6 bases of the junction left unmatched. Germline CDR1 and CDR2: LGHNA and YSLEER. CDR3 in amino acids: CASSQDGQGVYNEQFF. The CDR3 coding sequence is TGCGCCAGCAGCCAAGACGGGCAGGGGGTATACAATGAGCAGTTCTTC.

This sequence joins TRBV27 and TRBJ2-3; D call uncertain. CDR3 length: 15 residues. Germline V gene lookup returns CDR1 MNHEY and CDR2 SMNVEV (reference sequence). V was trimmed by 5 bases and J by 1 base, leaving 13 bases between them. CDR3 nucleotides: TGTGCCAGCAGTCCACTTGGCGGCCGCACAGATACGCAGTATTTT. Translation gives CASSPLGGRTDTQYF.

The chain employs TRBV7-3 and TRBJ2-2; 7 nucleotides agree with TRBD1. This CDR3 contains 13 residues. Trimming removed 5 bases from V and 5 bases from J; junction bases left unmatched: 2. Per germline, CDR1 SGHTA and CDR2 FQGTGA. In DNA form, the CDR3 reads TGTGCCAGCAGCATGACAGGGACCGGGGAGCTGTTTTTT. This sequence encodes CASSMTGTGELFF.

The chain has TRBV2 and TRBJ2-4; TRBD2 agrees at 10 bases. CDR1 and CDR2 from the germline V gene are SNHLY and FYNNEI. Germline trimming cut 7 bases from V and 8 bases from J; bases unmatched to any gene: 11. This CDR3 comprises 15 residues. The CDR3 nucleotides are TGTGCCAGCATTAACAGCGGGAGGGCCCAGGACATTCAGTACTTC. Translated: CASINSGRAQDIQYF.

The V and J genes are TRBV21-1 and TRBJ2-7; no DNA check was done on the table's D call, TRBD1. TRBV21-1 is flagged as a pseudogene. The CDR3 is made up of 17 amino acids. For the CDR3, the DNA is TGTGCCAGCAGCAAAACAGCGGGGACAGGGGGCACCTACGAGCAGTACTTC. This encodes CASSKTAGTGGTYEQYF.

The chain carries TRBV30 and TRBJ1-2, with 11 positions matching TRBD1. CDR1 and CDR2 (germline): GTSNPN, SVGIG (reference sequence). The CDR3 totals 15 residues. V gave up 4 bases and J gave up 7 bases; unmatched junction bases: 11. CDR3 loop: CAWTTLGTGGIGYTF. CDR3 DNA: TGTGCCTGGACCACCCTCGGGACAGGGGGAATTGGCTACACCTTC.

This sequence joins TRBV18 and TRBJ2-7, with TRBD2 identical over 8 bases. This CDR3 is 19 amino acids long. Germline trimming cut 5 bases from V and 4 bases from J; bases unmatched to any gene: 22. Germline CDR1 and CDR2: KGHSH and LQKENI. DNA of the CDR3: TGTGCCAGCTCAATCCCCCCCGACGTTCCAGGGCGGGAGGTTTACGAGCAGTACTTC. Its protein is CASSIPPDVPGREVYEQYF.

The rearrangement links TRBV4-3 to TRBJ2-7, with 7 positions matching TRBD2. The V gene's germline CDR1 is LGHNA and CDR2 YSLEER. J gave up 2 bases and V 0 bases, and 7 bases lay outside the gene matches. CDR3 length equals 16 residues. For the CDR3, the DNA is TGCGCCAGCAGCCAAGACTATACTAGCGCGACCTACGAGCAGTACTTC. Its protein is CASSQDYTSATYEQYF.

V usage is TRBV15 and J usage is TRBJ2-3, with TRBD1 matching 8 bases. V was clipped by 0 bases and J by 4 bases; unmatched bases: 3. Germline loops: CDR1 LNHNV, CDR2 YYDKDF (reference sequence). The CDR3 contains 15 residues. This chain's CDR3 is CATSRDRQGPDTQYF. The DNA for the CDR3 is TGTGCCACCAGCAGAGATCGACAGGGGCCAGATACGCAGTATTTT. The full variable domain, rest sourced from reference TRBV15 and TRBJ2-3, is DAMVIQNPRYQVTQFGKPVTLSCSQTLNHNVMYWYQQKSSQAPKLLFHYYDKDFNNEADTPDNFQSRRPNTSFCFLDIRSPGLGDTAMYLCATSRDRQGPDTQYFGPGTRLTVL.

The chain carries TRBV7-2 and TRBJ1-3, with D perhaps matching TRBD1 (6 bases). Germline V gives CDR1 SGHTA, CDR2 FQGNSA. The CDR3 contains 15 residues. V lost 6 bases and J lost 4, with 16 bases in between. Here the CDR3 DNA reads TGTGCCAGCAGTCAAGGGGGGGGTACGGGAAACACCATATATTTT. It codes for CASSQGGGTGNTIYF.

The chain combines TRBV15 with TRBJ2-1; TRBD2 matches at 13 bases. The germline V gene encodes CDR1 LNHNV and CDR2 YYDKDF (reference sequence). V shed 6 bases, J shed 8 bases, and the junction held 7 bases outside the gene matches. This CDR3 has 15 amino acids. The CDR3 protein is CATSHGLAGAYEQFF. CDR3 coding DNA: TGTGCCACCAGTCATGGACTAGCGGGGGCTTATGAGCAGTTCTTC.

The CDR3 sequence is CASSGSRGPGETQYF. In nucleotides, the CDR3 is TGTGCCAGCAGTGGCAGCAGGGGGCCGGGGGAGACCCAGTACTTC. The rearrangement joins TRBV6-1 to TRBJ2-5; TRBD1 matches 8 bases. After removal of 4 bases from V and 5 bases from J, the junction contained 9 bases not matched to a gene. The CDR3 covers 15 residues. Germline CDR1 and CDR2: MNHNS and SASEGT.

The V and J genes are TRBV29-1 and TRBJ2-1, with 14 bases aligning to TRBD2. The CDR3 sequence is 18 residues long. Losses at the gene ends were 4 bases for V and 6 bases for J; bases not matched to a gene: 14. The germline CDR1 and CDR2 sequences are SQVTM and ANQGSEA. CDR3 protein: CSVVGLTSGRAAGNEQFF. CDR3 sequence (DNA): TGCAGCGTTGTGGGTTTGACTAGCGGGAGGGCGGCGGGCAATGAGCAGTTCTTC.

The rearrangement joins TRBV7-9 to TRBJ2-7; possible D gene TRBD2, 5 bases. This CDR3 has 12 amino acids. Germline values: CDR1 SEHNR, CDR2 FQNEAQ (reference sequence). Between the trimmed V and J ends, which lost 5 bases and 1 base, there was a span of 6 bases. As DNA, the CDR3 is TGTGCCAGCAGCCCGGGGTCCTACGAGCAGTACTTC. Amino acids: CASSPGSYEQYF.

This rearrangement joins TRBV6-4 to TRBJ2-3, with TRBD2 identical over 11 bases. Looked up from germline, CDR1 is MRHNA and CDR2 is SNTAGT. V trimming: 7 bases; J trimming: 1 base; junction bases outside the gene matches: 4. This CDR3 is 15 amino acids long. The CDR3 loop is CASTPTSGGTDTQYF. Here the CDR3 DNA reads TGTGCCAGCACTCCGACTAGCGGGGGCACAGATACGCAGTATTTT.

The chain recombines TRBV4-2 with TRBJ2-2; 13 positions agree with TRBD2. V shed 2 bases, J shed 6 bases, and the junction held 12 bases outside the gene matches. Germline V gives CDR1 LGHNA, CDR2 YNFKEQ. The CDR3 length is 19 residues. The CDR3 DNA reads as TGTGCCAGCAGCCAAATCGGGCCCGTACTAGCGGGGGGGCCCGGGGAGCTGTTTTTT. Its protein is CASSQIGPVLAGGPGELFF.

This rearrangement joins TRBV19 to TRBJ2-7; 15 nucleotides match TRBD2. J was trimmed by 2 bases and V by 4 bases; bases with no gene match: 3. Germline V gene data show CDR1 as LNHDA and CDR2 as SQIVND (reference sequence). The CDR3 contains 16 residues. The DNA for the CDR3 is TGTGCCAGTAGTACGGGACTAGCGGGAGGAACCTACGAGCAGTACTTC. Amino acid sequence: CASSTGLAGGTYEQYF.

This clone occurred once. The rearrangement uses TRBV2 and TRBJ2-5, with TRBD2 matching 8 bases. The V gene's germline CDR1 is SNHLY and CDR2 FYNNEI. Germline trimming cut 4 bases from V and 1 base from J; bases unmatched to any gene: 17. The CDR3 totals 19 residues. The CDR3 DNA reads as TGTGCCAGCAGTGCCCTCTCCGGGACTAGAGCCCCCATCCAAGAGACCCAGTACTTC. It encodes CASSALSGTRAPIQETQYF.

The V gene is TRBV27, the J gene TRBJ2-1, with no clear D. Germline V lookup: CDR1 MNHEY, CDR2 SMNVEV (reference sequence). CDR3 length: 15 amino acids. V dropped 6 bases and J dropped 8 bases, with 20 bases sitting between them. CDR3 in amino acids: CASRSETWANDEQFF. DNA of the CDR3: TGTGCCAGCAGATCCGAAACATGGGCGAATGATGAGCAGTTCTTC.

The V and J genes are TRBV15 and TRBJ2-3; 11 nucleotides align to TRBD2. V trimming: 0 bases; J trimming: 3 bases; junction bases outside the gene matches: 14. The CDR3 runs to 20 residues. The V gene's germline CDR1 is LNHNV and CDR2 YYDKDF (reference sequence). The CDR3 sequence: CATSRELPGTSGGGTDTQYF. The CDR3 DNA reads as TGTGCCACCAGCAGAGAGCTCCCCGGGACTAGCGGAGGGGGAACAGATACGCAGTATTTT. The variable domain in full, completed from reference TRBV15 and TRBJ2-3, reads DAMVIQNPRYQVTQFGKPVTLSCSQTLNHNVMYWYQQKSSQAPKLLFHYYDKDFNNEADTPDNFQSRRPNTSFCFLDIRSPGLGDTAMYLCATSRELPGTSGGGTDTQYFGPGTRLTVL.

The rearrangement links TRBV10-3 to TRBJ1-1, with D maybe TRBD1 (6 bases). Trimming took 6 bases from V and 11 from J, leaving 25 bases between them. Germline V gives CDR1 ENHRY, CDR2 SYGVKD. The CDR3 has 15 amino acids. Written as DNA, the CDR3 is TGTGCCATCAGGGCCTTCTCAGGGGCACAATTCGGTGCTTTCTTT. This encodes CAIRAFSGAQFGAFF.

This clone was observed a single time. At one end, the junction sequence differs from germline, possibly due to a read error. The chain joins TRBV7-7 to TRBJ1-5; D may be TRBD1 (5 bases). The CDR3 runs to 15 residues. Germline CDR1 SSHAT, CDR2 FNYEAQ (reference sequence). The CDR3 region has the DNA TGTGCTAGCAGCTTAGCCGGACATTGCAATCAGCCCCAGCATTTT. Its protein product is CASSLAGHCNQPQHF. Full variable domain (remainder filled in from reference TRBV7-7 and TRBJ1-5): GAGVSQSPRYKVTKRGQDVTLRCDPISSHATLYWYQQALGQGPEFLTYFNYEAQPDKSGLPSDRFSAERPEGSISTLTIQRTEQRDSAMYRCASSLAGHCNQPQHFGDGTRLSIL.

The J gene is TRBJ2-7, the V gene TRBV5-1, with D perhaps TRBD1 (6 bases). V was pared by 4 bases and J by 0 bases, with 14 bases between. The CDR3 extends over 15 amino acids. The germline gives CDR1 SGHRS, CDR2 YFSETQ. The CDR3 reads CASSPTDRNSYEQYF. For the CDR3, the DNA is TGCGCCAGCAGCCCGACGGACAGAAACTCCTACGAGCAGTACTTC.

V usage is TRBV6-4 and J usage is TRBJ2-2, with 10 bases matching TRBD2. Trimming cost V 3 bases and J 4 bases; bases outside gene matches: 2. The CDR3 contains 15 residues. CDR1 is MRHNA and CDR2 is SNTAGT in the germline V gene. CDR3 residues: CASSEAGGPTGELFF. The CDR3 nucleotides are TGTGCCAGCAGTGAAGCGGGGGGGCCCACCGGGGAGCTGTTTTTT.

The chain has TRBV20-1 and TRBJ1-1; D is uncertain. Germline V gene lookup returns CDR1 DFQATT and CDR2 SNEGSKA (reference sequence). The V end was cut by 4 bases, the J end by 8 bases, with 8 bases between. This CDR3 region has 10 residues. CDR3 in amino acids: CSAKGVEAFF. Written as DNA, the CDR3 is TGCAGTGCTAAAGGAGTCGAAGCTTTCTTT.

The chain links TRBV7-2 to TRBJ1-2; 8 nucleotides line up with TRBD1. The J segment lost 7 bases and the V segment lost 7 bases, leaving 8 bases of the junction unmatched. Germline-derived CDR1 and CDR2 are SGHTA and FQGNSA. The CDR3 has 13 amino acids. CDR3 loop: CASTQTGEFGYTF. In DNA form, the CDR3 reads TGTGCCAGCACACAGACAGGGGAGTTTGGCTACACCTTC.

This chain uses TRBV5-1 with TRBJ2-7; possibly TRBD1 for D (6 bases). Trimming left V 2 bases short and J 4 bases short, with 7 bases between. The CDR3 has 12 residues. Looked up from germline, CDR1 is SGHRS and CDR2 is YFSETQ. This CDR3 is CASSFRGYEQYF. CDR3 nucleotide sequence: TGCGCCAGCAGCTTCAGGGGTTACGAGCAGTACTTC. Looking up the rest from reference TRBV5-1 and TRBJ2-7 gives the full variable domain: KAGVTQTPRYLIKTRGQQVTLSCSPISGHRSVSWYQQTPGQGLQFLFEYFSETQRNKGNFPGRFSGRQFSNSRSEMNVSTLELGDSALYLCASSFRGYEQYFGPGTRLTVT.

In this sample, this clone turned up once. This chain connects TRBV5-5 to TRBJ2-6; weak D call: TRBD2 (6 bases). With 2 bases removed from V and 4 bases from J, the gap between germline ends came to 13 bases. The germline V gene has CDR1 SGHKS and CDR2 YYEKEE (reference sequence). This CDR3 has 16 amino acids. The CDR3: CASSFAGTRGANVLTF. The CDR3 DNA sequence: TGTGCCAGCAGCTTTGCGGGAACGCGAGGGGCCAACGTCCTGACTTTC.